These T cell receptor beta chains were read from a single sample in a study of PD-L1 blockade in urothelial cancer. Profiled with immunoSEQ multiplex PCR; TCRdb holds only in-frame clones, not every one. The repertoire has tens of thousands of clones, about 90% of them found once; the top ten carry about 7.9%. Source: PBMCs, taken around atezolizumab (anti-PD-L1) treatment. These receptors were collected from a man in his 70s with urothelial cancer. The CDR3 runs from the conserved cysteine through the conserved F or W. A D gene is named only where the DNA matches it firmly. Only some rows state a clone size, as once, few, many or a class for expanded clones.

abundance: .
v_gene: TRBV7-9
j_gene: TRBJ2-4
d_gene: TRBD1
CDR3nt: TGTGCCAGCAGCTTAGGGGACAGGGGTGGTAAAAACATTCAGTACTTC
CDR3aa: CASSLGDRGGKNIQYF

abundance: .
v_gene: TRBV6-1
j_gene: TRBJ2-2
d_gene: .
CDR3nt: TGTGCCAGCAGTGGTCAGGTTACGAACACCGGGGAGCTGTTTTTT
CDR3aa: CASSGQVTNTGELFF

abundance: .
v_gene: TRBV19
j_gene: TRBJ2-7
d_gene: TRBD1
CDR3nt: TGTGCCAGTAGTGACAGGGCCGAGCAGTACTTC
CDR3aa: CASSDRAEQYF

abundance: .
v_gene: TRBV28
j_gene: TRBJ2-3
d_gene: TRBD2
CDR3nt: TGTGCCAGCAGGTCAGCGGGAGGAAACACAGATACGCAGTATTTT
CDR3aa: CASRSAGGNTDTQYF

abundance: .
v_gene: TRBV5-1
j_gene: TRBJ1-4
d_gene: TRBD1
CDR3nt: TGCGCCAGCAGCCTAGGAGGACAGGGTGGTGAAAAACTGTTTTTT
CDR3aa: CASSLGGQGGEKLFF

abundance: .
v_gene: TRBV6-5
j_gene: TRBJ1-1
d_gene: TRBD1
CDR3nt: TGTGCCAGCAGACGCAAACCGGGACAGAAGGTTGAAGCTTTCTTT
CDR3aa: CASRRKPGQKVEAFF

abundance: .
v_gene: TRBV9
j_gene: TRBJ2-3
d_gene: TRBD2
CDR3nt: TGTGCCAGCAGCGTTAGCGGGAGCACAGATACGCAGTATTTT
CDR3aa: CASSVSGSTDTQYF

abundance: once
v_gene: TRBV16
j_gene: TRBJ1-2
d_gene: .
CDR3nt: TGTGCCAGCAGCCAATCCAGGGACTATGGCTACACCTTC
CDR3aa: CASSQSRDYGYTF

abundance: .
v_gene: TRBV5-1
j_gene: TRBJ2-7
d_gene: TRBD2
CDR3nt: TGCGCCAGCACCTCTGGCGGGAGTGTTACAGCGTTCTACGAGCAGTACTTC
CDR3aa: CASTSGGSVTAFYEQYF

abundance: .
v_gene: TRBV28
j_gene: TRBJ2-2
d_gene: TRBD2
CDR3nt: TGTGCCAGCAGTTTAGTGAGGGGGGGGACTAGCGGAAGATGGGACACCGGGGAGCTGTTTTTT
CDR3aa: CASSLVRGGTSGRWDTGELFF

abundance: .
v_gene: TRBV11-2
j_gene: TRBJ2-1
d_gene: .
CDR3nt: TGTGCCAGCAGCTTAGGGCGACCCAATTCGGGTAGGCAGTTCTTC
CDR3aa: CASSLGRPNSGRQFF

abundance: .
v_gene: TRBV15
j_gene: TRBJ1-2
d_gene: TRBD1
CDR3nt: TGTGCCACCGCCCCAGGGGGATTTTATGGCTACACCTTC
CDR3aa: CATAPGGFYGYTF

abundance: .
v_gene: TRBV7-9
j_gene: TRBJ1-2
d_gene: TRBD1
CDR3nt: TGTGCCAGCAGCCCTCATCCGGGACAGGGTACTAACTATGGCTACACCTTC
CDR3aa: CASSPHPGQGTNYGYTF

abundance: .
v_gene: TRBV6-5
j_gene: TRBJ1-2
d_gene: .
CDR3nt: TGTGCCAGCAGCTCCACGAGGGAGAGAGGAGGCTACACCTTC
CDR3aa: CASSSTRERGGYTF

abundance: .
v_gene: TRBV7-3
j_gene: TRBJ2-1
d_gene: .
CDR3nt: TGTGCCAGCAGCCAGGGGCCACGGTCGAGCTCCTACAATGAGCAGTTCTTC
CDR3aa: CASSQGPRSSSYNEQFF

abundance: .
v_gene: TRBV28
j_gene: TRBJ2-5
d_gene: TRBD2
CDR3nt: TGTGCCAGCAGTCTAGGGACTAGCTTCGAGACCCAGTACTTC
CDR3aa: CASSLGTSFETQYF

abundance: .
v_gene: TRBV7-6
j_gene: TRBJ2-1
d_gene: TRBD2
CDR3nt: TGTGCCAGCAGCTTGTCTAGCGGGTACTACAATGAGCAGTTCTTC
CDR3aa: CASSLSSGYYNEQFF

abundance: .
v_gene: TRBV19
j_gene: TRBJ1-5
d_gene: TRBD1
CDR3nt: TGTGCCAGTAGAGTACCTATCGGACAGGGCGATCAGCCCCAGCATTTT
CDR3aa: CASRVPIGQGDQPQHF

abundance: .
v_gene: TRBV5-1
j_gene: TRBJ2-2
d_gene: TRBD1
CDR3nt: TGCGCCAGCAGCTTGGGTACTCCGGGACAGGCAAACACCGGGGAGCTGTTTTTT
CDR3aa: CASSLGTPGQANTGELFF

abundance: .
v_gene: TRBV28
j_gene: TRBJ2-2
d_gene: .
CDR3nt: TGTGCCAGCAGATCTGACAGGTTAAACACCGGGGAGCTGTTTTTT
CDR3aa: CASRSDRLNTGELFF

abundance: .
v_gene: TRBV5-1
j_gene: TRBJ2-7
d_gene: TRBD1
CDR3nt: TGCGCCAGCAGCGGGACAGGGGTGGCCTACGAGCAGTACTTC
CDR3aa: CASSGTGVAYEQYF

abundance: .
v_gene: TRBV2
j_gene: TRBJ2-3
d_gene: TRBD2
CDR3nt: TGTGCCAGCAGGGCGGGAGGCCCCGATACGCAGTATTTT
CDR3aa: CASRAGGPDTQYF

abundance: .
v_gene: TRBV28
j_gene: TRBJ1-5
d_gene: TRBD1
CDR3nt: TGTGCCACCTACAGGGGGCCGGGCAATCAGCCCCAGCATTTT
CDR3aa: CATYRGPGNQPQHF

abundance: .
v_gene: TRBV6-5
j_gene: TRBJ1-2
d_gene: .
CDR3nt: TGTGCCAGCAGTTACTCCACAATGAACTATGGCTACACCTTC
CDR3aa: CASSYSTMNYGYTF

abundance: .
v_gene: TRBV6-1
j_gene: TRBJ1-3
d_gene: .
CDR3nt: TGTGCCAGCAGTGAGGAGGGACTCTCTGGAAACACCATATATTTT
CDR3aa: CASSEEGLSGNTIYF

abundance: once
v_gene: TRBV18
j_gene: TRBJ2-1
d_gene: .
CDR3nt: TGTGCCAGCTCTAGTAGGGAGAGCCACAATGAGCAGTTCTTC
CDR3aa: CASSSRESHNEQFF

abundance: .
v_gene: TRBV2
j_gene: TRBJ1-5
d_gene: .
CDR3nt: TGTGCCAGCAGTGAGAGGACAGTATACAATCAGCCCCAGCATTTT
CDR3aa: CASSERTVYNQPQHF

abundance: .
v_gene: TRBV5-1
j_gene: TRBJ2-4
d_gene: .
CDR3nt: TGCGCCAGCAGCTTGTGGCAGGGCAGTTCCAAAAACATTCAGTACTTC
CDR3aa: CASSLWQGSSKNIQYF

abundance: .
v_gene: TRBV28
j_gene: TRBJ2-7
d_gene: .
CDR3nt: TGTGCCAGCAGGATTCGGAGGGGGCAGGCCTACGAGCAGTACTTC
CDR3aa: CASRIRRGQAYEQYF

abundance: .
v_gene: TRBV30
j_gene: TRBJ1-5
d_gene: .
CDR3nt: TGTGCCTGGGGGGGGGCTAGAAGCAATCAGCCCCAGCATTTT
CDR3aa: CAWGGARSNQPQHF

abundance: large
v_gene: TRBV6-1
j_gene: TRBJ1-5
d_gene: .
CDR3nt: TGTGCCAGCAAGGATAGCCTGCCTAGCAATCAGCCCCAGCATTTT
CDR3aa: CASKDSLPSNQPQHF

abundance: .
v_gene: TRBV4-2
j_gene: TRBJ2-3
d_gene: TRBD1
CDR3nt: TGTGCCAGCAGCACCCGACAGGGGGCTGTAGATACGCAGTATTTT
CDR3aa: CASSTRQGAVDTQYF

abundance: .
v_gene: TRBV7-3
j_gene: TRBJ2-7
d_gene: TRBD2
CDR3nt: TGTGCCAGCAGCCTACTAGCGGGCCTACCCTACGAGCAGTACTTC
CDR3aa: CASSLLAGLPYEQYF

abundance: .
v_gene: TRBV25-1
j_gene: TRBJ1-3
d_gene: TRBD1
CDR3nt: TGTGCCAGCAGTGAATCTGGGACAGTTGGAAACACCATATATTTT
CDR3aa: CASSESGTVGNTIYF

abundance: .
v_gene: TRBV19
j_gene: TRBJ2-7
d_gene: .
CDR3nt: TGTGCCAGTAGTATATACCCGCGGGGACGGGAAAGCTACGAGCAGTACTTC
CDR3aa: CASSIYPRGRESYEQYF

abundance: .
v_gene: TRBV6-1
j_gene: TRBJ1-5
d_gene: TRBD1
CDR3nt: TGTGCCAGCAGTGAATGGGACAGAGGGGCAAATAGCAATCAGCCCCAGCATTTT
CDR3aa: CASSEWDRGANSNQPQHF

abundance: .
v_gene: TRBV19
j_gene: TRBJ1-3
d_gene: .
CDR3nt: TGTGCCAGTAGTGGAAGGGAGCCAATCCCCTCTGGAAACACCATATATTTT
CDR3aa: CASSGREPIPSGNTIYF

abundance: .
v_gene: TRBV11-2
j_gene: TRBJ2-3
d_gene: .
CDR3nt: TGTGCCAGCAGCTTACCCCCGGCGGGGGCGGCTTCTTTT
CDR3aa: CASSLPPAGAASF

abundance: .
v_gene: TRBV18
j_gene: TRBJ1-5
d_gene: TRBD1
CDR3nt: TGTGCCAGCTCACCAGGGACAGGGCCAGGCCCTAGCAATCAGCCCCAGCATTTT
CDR3aa: CASSPGTGPGPSNQPQHF